This TCR beta chain was found in a study of T-cell memory formation after mild COVID-19. Across the whole study: The two donors had largely donor-specific TCR clusters. Study outcomes and limitations: Researchers could not confirm that second-wave clones peaking on day 37 targeted SARS-CoV-2. While clones contracting from day 15 to 85 were balanced between CD4 and CD8, later expanders leaned CD4+. Contracting CD4+ clones lay largely in CM and EM, with CD8+ ones residing in EMRA.

Via MiXCR, TCRdb re-called the 5' RACE reads, giving one row per CDR3 protein. The profile shows just under 550,000 distinct CDR3 sequences, around 21% of them singletons. This CDR3 comprises 15 residues. The V end was cut by 1 base, the J end by 4 bases, with 10 bases between. The germline V gene has CDR1 LGHNA and CDR2 YSLEER. This clonotype was picked up a small number of times. The antigen remains undetermined. The rearrangement links TRBV4-3 to TRBJ2-2; D gene ambiguous. Sequencing input: PBMCs or a T cell subset sorted from them (not recorded which). This receptor was identified in an adult woman who had mild COVID-19 (a few samples of this study predate the infection). Cell type and time point are not known. CDR3 loop: CASSQVIRGTGELFF. CDR3 bases: TGCGCCAGCAGCCAAGTAATCCGCGGCACCGGGGAGCTGTTTTTT.